These 15 T cell receptor beta chains share one sample of origin, sequenced in a study of cytomegalovirus exposure and HLA in healthy donors. Primers for the PCR totalled 60 Vbeta and 13 Jbeta. Method: immunoSEQ multiplex PCR; TCRdb's copy keeps in-frame clones and lacks some. The sample table includes approximately 190,000 clones. The sequenced sample consisted of PBMCs. All receptors come from a boy between 10 and 17 years old in good health and CMV-seronegative.

J is TRBJ2-7 and V is TRBV5-1; 8 positions match TRBD1. V was clipped by 4 bases and J by 0 bases; unmatched bases: 6. Germline V gene lookup returns CDR1 SGHRS and CDR2 YFSETQ. The CDR3 is 15 residues long. The CDR3: CASSARDRHSYEQYF. CDR3 bases: TGCGCCAGCAGCGCCCGGGACAGGCACTCCTACGAGCAGTACTTC.

This rearrangement joins TRBV19 to TRBJ1-1; a possible D gene is TRBD1 (5 bases). The CDR3 length is 14 residues. Germline assignment: CDR1 LNHDA and CDR2 SQIVND (reference sequence). Trimming shortened V by 4 bases and J by 1 base, and 10 bases separated the two germline ends. The chain's CDR3 is CASSTPGSNTEAFF. The CDR3 coding sequence is TGTGCCAGTAGTACCCCAGGGTCGAACACTGAAGCTTTCTTT.

This chain joins TRBV10-3 and TRBJ1-1; no firm D call. The CDR3 sequence is 15 residues long. Germline CDR1 and CDR2: ENHRY and SYGVKD. Trimming removed 2 bases from V and 0 bases from J, with 10 bases in between. The CDR3 region is CAISEDAVMNTEAFF. CDR3 in DNA: TGTGCCATCAGTGAGGATGCAGTCATGAACACTGAAGCTTTCTTT.

The chain uses TRBV5-8 and TRBJ2-4; no firm D call. Trimming took 1 base from V and 0 from J, leaving 8 bases between them. The CDR3 is 15 amino acids. CDR1 SGHTS and CDR2 YDEGEE come from the germline V gene. Here the CDR3 reads CASSLFLLAKNIQYF. The CDR3 region has the DNA TGTGCCAGCAGCTTGTTTCTACTAGCCAAAAACATTCAGTACTTC.

This chain uses TRBV7-2 with TRBJ2-7, with D maybe TRBD2 (5 bases). Trimming took 1 base from V and 1 from J, leaving 14 bases between them. Germline V CDR1 and CDR2: SGHTA, FQGNSA. The CDR3 consists of 16 residues. CDR3 nucleotides: TGTGCCAGCAGCTTAGAGGCCCAGCGGTCTTCCTACGAGCAGTACTTC. Translation gives CASSLEAQRSSYEQYF.

The chain combines TRBV9 with TRBJ2-3, with 10 bases fitting TRBD2. J was trimmed by 3 bases and V by 6 bases; bases with no gene match: 4. The CDR3 extends over 14 amino acids. The V gene's germline CDR1 is SGDLS and CDR2 YYNGEE. The DNA for the CDR3 is TGTGCCAGCACCTCTAGCGGGGGTACAGATACGCAGTATTTT. It encodes CASTSSGGTDTQYF. The full variable domain, its missing parts supplied by reference TRBV9 and TRBJ2-3, is DSGVTQTPKHLITATGQRVTLRCSPRSGDLSVYWYQQSLDQGLQFLIQYYNGEERAKGNILERFSAQQFPDLHSELNLSSLELGDSALYFCASTSSGGTDTQYFGPGTRLTVL.

V gene TRBV5-4 combines with J gene TRBJ1-1; 7 bases are a match to TRBD1. With 0 bases clipped from V and 5 bases from J, the junction kept 1 base outside the gene matches. CDR1 is SGHNT and CDR2 is YYREEE in the germline V gene (reference sequence). The CDR3 is 13 amino acids. The CDR3 loop reads CASSLDRGTEAFF. CDR3 nucleotides: TGTGCCAGCAGCTTGGACAGGGGTACTGAAGCTTTCTTT.

This CDR3 is CAWLILDRAGYTF. As DNA, the CDR3 is TGTGCCTGGCTTATTCTAGACAGGGCTGGCTACACCTTC. The chain couples TRBV30 to TRBJ1-2; 7 positions match TRBD1. The trim removed 5 bases at V and 7 bases at J, leaving 10 bases unmatched. Germline CDR1 reads GTSNPN; CDR2 reads SVGIG (reference sequence). The CDR3 runs to 13 residues.

The V and J genes are TRBV28 and TRBJ1-2, with 8 bases identical to TRBD1. The junction had 16 bases not matched to a gene; V was cut back by 8 bases and J by 5 bases. This CDR3 is 16 amino acids long. CDR1 is MDHEN, CDR2 SYDVKM, per germline. DNA of the CDR3: TGTGCCAGCTCCTATACGGGAACAGGGGGGACTTATGGCTACACCTTC. It yields the protein CASSYTGTGGTYGYTF.

The chain is built from TRBV7-2 and TRBJ2-3, with a tentative D call TRBD1 (6 bases). The germline V gene has CDR1 SGHTA and CDR2 FQGNSA. The V and J ends lost 5 bases and 4 bases respectively, with 10 bases between them. CDR3 length equals 13 residues. The CDR3 nucleotides read TGTGCCAGCAGCCCAGGGGCCCCAGATACGCAGTATTTT. Translating it yields CASSPGAPDTQYF.

The chain employs TRBV6-1 and TRBJ2-5, with TRBD1 matching 9 bases. With 2 bases clipped from V and 6 bases from J, the junction kept 10 bases outside the gene matches. Germline CDR1 MNHNS, CDR2 SASEGT. CDR3 size: 16 residues. The chain's CDR3 is CASSESRQGGLKTQYF. In DNA form, the CDR3 reads TGTGCCAGCAGTGAATCCCGACAGGGGGGCCTGAAGACCCAGTACTTC.

The rearrangement joins TRBV9 to TRBJ1-3, with a possible D match to TRBD1 (5 bases). Germline CDR1 SGDLS, CDR2 YYNGEE. Deletions cut 4 bases from V and 2 bases from J, with 10 bases between. This CDR3 has 14 amino acids. CDR3 residues: CASSPLGPGNTIYF. The CDR3 region has the DNA TGTGCCAGCAGCCCCCTGGGGCCTGGAAACACCATATATTTT.

J is TRBJ1-2 and V is TRBV6-1; D is ambiguous. Germline loops: CDR1 MNHNS, CDR2 SASEGT. Trimming shortened V by 11 bases and J by 4 bases, and 17 bases separated the two germline ends. The CDR3 has 13 amino acids. Here the CDR3 reads CASQRVERYGYTF. The CDR3 DNA reads TGTGCCTCCCAGAGGGTGGAGCGCTATGGCTACACCTTC.

This rearrangement joins TRBV6-4 to TRBJ2-5; a weak D match, TRBD2 (6 bases). The V end was cut by 0 bases, the J end by 2 bases, with 19 bases between. The CDR3 totals 18 residues. The germline gives CDR1 MRHNA, CDR2 SNTAGT. CDR3 sequence reads: CASSDSRGSWRGQETQYF. CDR3 in DNA: TGTGCCAGCAGTGACTCCCGGGGGAGTTGGAGAGGACAAGAGACCCAGTACTTC.

With respect to this clone: One end of the junction varies from germline; a read error may be responsible. Other DNA variants within this sample encode the same CDR3. This chain uses TRBV7-9 with TRBJ1-1, with D unclear. The length of the CDR3 is 13 residues. Germline V gene lookup returns CDR1 SEHNR and CDR2 FQNEAQ (reference sequence). DNA for the CDR3: TGCGCCAGCAGCCTAACTCAGAACACTGAAGCTTTCTTT. Encoded protein: CASSLTQNTEAFF.